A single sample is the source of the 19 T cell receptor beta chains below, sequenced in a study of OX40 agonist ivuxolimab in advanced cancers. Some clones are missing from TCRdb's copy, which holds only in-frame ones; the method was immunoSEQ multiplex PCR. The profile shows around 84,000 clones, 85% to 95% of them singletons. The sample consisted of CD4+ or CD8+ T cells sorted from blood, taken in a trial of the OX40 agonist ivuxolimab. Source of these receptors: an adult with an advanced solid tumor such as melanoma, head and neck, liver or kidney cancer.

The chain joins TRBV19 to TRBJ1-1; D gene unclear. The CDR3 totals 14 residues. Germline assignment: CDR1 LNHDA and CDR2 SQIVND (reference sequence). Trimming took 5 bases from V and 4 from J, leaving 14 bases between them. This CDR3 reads CASSATRSGTEAFF. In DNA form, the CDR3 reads TGTGCCAGTAGTGCCACACGGAGTGGCACTGAAGCTTTCTTT.

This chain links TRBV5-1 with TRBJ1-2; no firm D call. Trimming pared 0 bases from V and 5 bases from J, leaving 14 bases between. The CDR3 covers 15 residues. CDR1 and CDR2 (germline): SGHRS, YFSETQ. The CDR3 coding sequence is TGCGCCAGCAGCTTGGCTATGCAGGTTGGGTATGGCTACACCTTC. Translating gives CASSLAMQVGYGYTF.

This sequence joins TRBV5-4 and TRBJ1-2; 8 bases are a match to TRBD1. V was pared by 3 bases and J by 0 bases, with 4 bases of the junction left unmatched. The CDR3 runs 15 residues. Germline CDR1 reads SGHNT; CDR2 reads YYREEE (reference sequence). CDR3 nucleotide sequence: TGTGCCAGCAGCTCCCCGACAGGGGCTAACTATGGCTACACCTTC. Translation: CASSSPTGANYGYTF.

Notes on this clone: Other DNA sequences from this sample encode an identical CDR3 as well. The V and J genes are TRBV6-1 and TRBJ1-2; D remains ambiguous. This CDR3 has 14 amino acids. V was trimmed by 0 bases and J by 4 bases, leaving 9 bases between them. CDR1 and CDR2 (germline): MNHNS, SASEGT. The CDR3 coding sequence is TGTGCCAGCAGTGAAGCGCCGGCAGTCTATGGCTACACCTTC. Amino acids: CASSEAPAVYGYTF.

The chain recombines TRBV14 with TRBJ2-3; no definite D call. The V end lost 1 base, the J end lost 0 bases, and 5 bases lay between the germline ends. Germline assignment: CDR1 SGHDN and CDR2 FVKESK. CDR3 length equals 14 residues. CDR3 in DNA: TGTGCCAGCAGCCAAGTGGAGAGCACAGATACGCAGTATTTT. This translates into CASSQVESTDTQYF.

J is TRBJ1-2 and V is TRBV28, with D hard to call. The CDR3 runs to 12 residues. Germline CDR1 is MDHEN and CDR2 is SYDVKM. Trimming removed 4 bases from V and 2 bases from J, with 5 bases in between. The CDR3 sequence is CASSSPNYGYTF. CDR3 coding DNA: TGTGCCAGCAGTTCCCCGAACTATGGCTACACCTTC.

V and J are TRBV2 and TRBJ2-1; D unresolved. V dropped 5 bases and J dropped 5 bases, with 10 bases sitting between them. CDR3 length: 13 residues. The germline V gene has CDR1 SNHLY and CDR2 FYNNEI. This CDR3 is CASSRDLDNEQFF. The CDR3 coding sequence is TGTGCCAGCAGTCGAGACCTTGACAATGAGCAGTTCTTC.

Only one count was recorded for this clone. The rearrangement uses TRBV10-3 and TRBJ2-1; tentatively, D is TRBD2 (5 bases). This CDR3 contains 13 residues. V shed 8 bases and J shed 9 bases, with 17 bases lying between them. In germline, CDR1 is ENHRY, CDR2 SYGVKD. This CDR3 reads CAIGYGEGSEQFF. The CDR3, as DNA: TGTGCCATCGGGTATGGCGAAGGGAGTGAGCAGTTCTTC.

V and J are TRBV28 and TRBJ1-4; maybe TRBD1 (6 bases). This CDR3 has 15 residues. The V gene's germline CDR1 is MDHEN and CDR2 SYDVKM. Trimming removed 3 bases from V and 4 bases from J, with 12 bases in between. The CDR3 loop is CASSFRGRDNEKLFF. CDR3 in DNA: TGTGCCAGCAGTTTCAGGGGTCGAGATAATGAAAAACTGTTTTTT.

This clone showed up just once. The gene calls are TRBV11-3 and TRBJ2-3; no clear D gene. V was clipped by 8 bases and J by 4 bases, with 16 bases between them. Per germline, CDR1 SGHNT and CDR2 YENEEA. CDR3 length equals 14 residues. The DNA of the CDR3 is TGTGCCAGCTCCTTGGCAGCGTCGGCAGATACGCAGTATTTT. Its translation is CASSLAASADTQYF.

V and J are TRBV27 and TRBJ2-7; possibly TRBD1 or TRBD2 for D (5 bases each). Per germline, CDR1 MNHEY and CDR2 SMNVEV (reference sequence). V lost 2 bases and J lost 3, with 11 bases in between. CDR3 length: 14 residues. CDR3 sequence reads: CASSLLEGSYEQYF. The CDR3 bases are TGTGCCAGCAGTTTACTAGAGGGGAGCTACGAGCAGTACTTC.

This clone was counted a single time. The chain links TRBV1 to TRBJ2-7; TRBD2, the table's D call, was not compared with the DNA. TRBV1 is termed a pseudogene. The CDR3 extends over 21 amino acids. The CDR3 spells CTSSFGPRLAVLVWAVDEQYF. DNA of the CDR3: TGCACCAGCAGCTTTGGGCCTAGACTAGCTGTCCTGGTTTGGGCTGTTGACGAGCAGTACTTC.

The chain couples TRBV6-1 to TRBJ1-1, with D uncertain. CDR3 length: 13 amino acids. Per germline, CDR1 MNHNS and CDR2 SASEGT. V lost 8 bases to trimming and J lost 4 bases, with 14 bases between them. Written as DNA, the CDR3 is TGTGCCAGCTGTGTTAAAACCAGCACTGAAGCTTTCTTT. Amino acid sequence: CASCVKTSTEAFF.

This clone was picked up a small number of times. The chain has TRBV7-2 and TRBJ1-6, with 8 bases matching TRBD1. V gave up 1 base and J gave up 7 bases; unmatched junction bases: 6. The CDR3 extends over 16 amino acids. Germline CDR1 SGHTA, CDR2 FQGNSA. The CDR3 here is CASSLVQGGWNSPLHF. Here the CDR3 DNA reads TGTGCCAGCAGCTTAGTACAGGGGGGATGGAATTCACCCCTCCACTTT.

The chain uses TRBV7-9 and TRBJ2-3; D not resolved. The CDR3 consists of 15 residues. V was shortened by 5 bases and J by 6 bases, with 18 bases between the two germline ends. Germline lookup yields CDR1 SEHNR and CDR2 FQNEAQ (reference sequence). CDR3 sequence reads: CASSPSAYPLDTQYF. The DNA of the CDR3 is TGTGCCAGCAGCCCCTCCGCGTACCCTCTGGATACGCAGTATTTT.

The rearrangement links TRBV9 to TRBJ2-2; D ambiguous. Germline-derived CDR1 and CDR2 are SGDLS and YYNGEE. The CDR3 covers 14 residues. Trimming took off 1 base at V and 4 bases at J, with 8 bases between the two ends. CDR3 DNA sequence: TGTGCCAGCAGCGTAACAGTGGTCACCGGGGAGCTGTTTTTT. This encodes CASSVTVVTGELFF.

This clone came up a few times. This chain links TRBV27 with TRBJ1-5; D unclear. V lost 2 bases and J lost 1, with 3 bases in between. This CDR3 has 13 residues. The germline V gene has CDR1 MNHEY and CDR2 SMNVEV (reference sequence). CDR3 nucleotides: TGTGCCAGCAGTTTACGGAGCAATCAGCCCCAGCATTTT. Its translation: CASSLRSNQPQHF.

CDR3 sequence (DNA): TGTGCCAGCAGCCTAGGACAGCCCTATGGCTACACCTTC. It translates to CASSLGQPYGYTF. The chain joins TRBV6-6 to TRBJ1-2; a weak D match, TRBD1 (6 bases). This CDR3 spans 13 amino acids. Trimming pared 6 bases from V and 4 bases from J, leaving 12 bases between. Germline assignment: CDR1 MNHNY and CDR2 SVGAGI (reference sequence).

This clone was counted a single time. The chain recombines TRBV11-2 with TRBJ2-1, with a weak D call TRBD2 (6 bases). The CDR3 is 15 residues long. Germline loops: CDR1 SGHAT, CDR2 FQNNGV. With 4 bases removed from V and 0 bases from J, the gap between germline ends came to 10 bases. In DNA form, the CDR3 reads TGTGCCAGCAGCTCGGGACTTACCTCCTACAATGAGCAGTTCTTC. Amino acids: CASSSGLTSYNEQFF.